This T cell receptor beta chain is from a study of T cells after yellow fever vaccination. In its sample, this clonotype was seen a few times. What it binds is not known. Findings of the study overall: It was a weaker secondary response, yet one that peaked faster, at day 5 versus 15.

From the 5' RACE reads, TCRdb called clonotypes with MiXCR, one entry per CDR3 protein. The sample yields over 200,000 distinct CDR3 sequences, over 6.5% seen once. This CDR3 comprises 15 residues. Trimming took 4 bases from V and 2 from J, leaving 14 bases between them. The chain links TRBV12-3 or TRBV12-4 to TRBJ2-5; a possible D gene is TRBD2 (6 bases). Source: CD4+ T cells sorted from PBMCs, taken on the day of the yellow fever booster vaccination. This TCR came from a man aged 30-40 years who received the YFV17D yellow fever vaccine. The CDR3 sequence: CASSWSVGTQETQYF. The CDR3 coding sequence is TGTGCCAGCAGTTGGTCAGTCGGGACTCAAGAGACCCAGTACTTC.